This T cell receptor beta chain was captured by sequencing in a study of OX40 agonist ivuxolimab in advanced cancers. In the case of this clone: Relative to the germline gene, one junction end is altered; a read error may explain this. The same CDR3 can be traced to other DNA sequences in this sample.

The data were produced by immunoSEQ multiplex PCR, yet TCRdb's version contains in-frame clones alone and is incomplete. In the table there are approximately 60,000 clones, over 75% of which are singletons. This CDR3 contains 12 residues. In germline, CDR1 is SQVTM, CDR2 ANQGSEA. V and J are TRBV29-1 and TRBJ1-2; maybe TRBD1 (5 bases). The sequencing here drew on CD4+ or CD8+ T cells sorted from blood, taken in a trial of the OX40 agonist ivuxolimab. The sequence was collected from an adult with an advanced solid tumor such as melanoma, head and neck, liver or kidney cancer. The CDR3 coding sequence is TGCAGCGTTGTGGACCCCAGGGATGGCTACACTTTC. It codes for CSVVDPRDGYTF.